These T cell receptor beta chains were read from a single sample in a study of T cell responses to AZD1222 COVID-19 vaccine. Here immunoSEQ multiplex PCR was the method, and the copy in TCRdb shows in-frame clones only, minus some. The table lists about 37,000 clones, 85% to 90% of them singletons. This sample comprised peripheral blood, obtained 28 days after the second AZD1222 dose. Receptors originate from an adult who received the AZD1222 COVID-19 vaccine. Each CDR3 is given with its conserved first and last residue.

>TRBV3-1/TRBV3-2|TRBJ1-4
CASSHRGDSEKLFF
>TRBV7-3|TRBJ2-1
CASSLTGGNNEQFF
>TRBV7-8|TRBJ1-1
CASTVREDQNTEAFF
>TRBV29-1|TRBJ1-4
CSVGDNPNEKLFF
>TRBV7-2|TRBJ2-1
CASSLGSGRGQDEQFF
>TRBV7-9|TRBJ1-4
CASSLQGGVNEKLFF
>TRBV30|TRBJ2-2
CAWKQAIAELFF
>TRBV9|TRBJ2-2
CASSVVVSGELFF
>TRBV15|TRBJ1-5
CATSFTGPGSNQPQHF
>TRBV3-1/TRBV3-2|TRBJ1-1
CASSSYRGIAEAFF
>TRBV7-6|TRBJ2-7
CASSLVGGGRNEQYF
>TRBV27|TRBJ1-6
CASSTLDREYSPLHF
>TRBV7-3|TRBJ1-6
CASSLTGEGSPLHF
>TRBV7-2|TRBJ2-1
CASSLQWSSYNEQFF
>TRBV7-3|TRBJ1-5
CASSRTASNQPQHF
>TRBV2|TRBJ1-4
CASRSRIGTTNEKLFF
>TRBV18|TRBJ1-2
CASSATGSGYTF
>TRBV19|TRBJ1-3
CASTPTQGSGGNTIYF
>TRBV5-4|TRBJ2-1
CASSLRTSGSYEQFF
>TRBV19|TRBJ2-3
CASSIPPGLAGGPDTQYF
>TRBV28|TRBJ2-2
CASSGGVNTGELFF
>TRBV27|TRBJ2-3
CASRRQGTDTQYF
>TRBV7-8|TRBJ2-5
CASSPRGSGKETQYF
>TRBV6-5|TRBJ2-1
CASRPLGGAYNEQFF
>TRBV11-1|TRBJ1-2
CASSFGLGYGYTF
>TRBV7-9|TRBJ2-7
CASSIQAPYEQYF
>TRBV18|TRBJ2-7
CASSPRGDRWDEQYF
>TRBV5-1|TRBJ1-6
CASSLEGLYNSPLHF
>TRBV5-1|TRBJ1-2
CASSLDGQENYGYTF
>TRBV9|TRBJ1-3
CASSDRIGDGNTIYF
>TRBV5-1|TRBJ1-1
CASSLFGRENTEAFF
>TRBV15|TRBJ2-5
CATSRGVGETQYF
>TRBV5-1|TRBJ2-3
CASSLEGYYTDTQYF